Reported below is one T cell receptor (beta chain). The antigen is undetermined. The junction had 11 bases not matched to a gene; V was cut back by 3 bases and J by 2 bases. Germline V gene sequence: CDR1 ENHRY, CDR2 SYGVKD. CDR3 size: 17 residues. The record originates from a study of T cells in narcolepsy. Background on the study: Enrolled donors included narcolepsy type 1 or type 2 patients and healthy controls. Study results and limitations: Reportedly, autoreactive clonotypes were serially detected in patients' blood but not controls'. Comparing one patient's CSF and blood CD4+ clonotypes highlighted HCRT- and TRIB2-specific autoreactive clonotypes.

Repertoires were generated with immunoSEQ multiplex PCR, while TCRdb's copy carries only in-frame clones and drops some. The sample shows some 34,000 clones, roughly nine tenths of them seen only once. This clonotype was sampled from a human donor with narcolepsy. Sequencing used CD45RA- memory CD4+ T cells from PBMCs. This rearrangement joins TRBV10-3 to TRBJ2-3; 7 bases line up with TRBD2. CDR3 loop: CAISDLIRTSTTDTQYF. CDR3 nucleotide sequence: TGTGCCATCAGTGATTTGATCAGGACTAGTACCACAGATACGCAGTATTTT.